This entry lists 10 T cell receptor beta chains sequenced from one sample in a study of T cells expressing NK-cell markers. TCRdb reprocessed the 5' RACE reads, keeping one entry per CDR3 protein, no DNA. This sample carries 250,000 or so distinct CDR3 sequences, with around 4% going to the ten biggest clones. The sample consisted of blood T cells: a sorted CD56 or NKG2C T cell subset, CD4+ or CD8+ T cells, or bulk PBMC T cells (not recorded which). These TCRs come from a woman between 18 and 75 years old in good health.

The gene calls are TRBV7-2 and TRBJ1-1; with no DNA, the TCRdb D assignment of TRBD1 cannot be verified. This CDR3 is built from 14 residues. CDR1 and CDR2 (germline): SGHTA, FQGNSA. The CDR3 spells CASSPPTAGAEAFF.

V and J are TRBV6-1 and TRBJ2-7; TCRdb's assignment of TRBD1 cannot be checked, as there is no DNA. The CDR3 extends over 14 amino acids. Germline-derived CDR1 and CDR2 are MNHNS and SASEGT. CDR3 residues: CASRLDIGASEQYF.

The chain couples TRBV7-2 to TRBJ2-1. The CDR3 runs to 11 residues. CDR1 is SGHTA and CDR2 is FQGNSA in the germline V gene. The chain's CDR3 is CASSPFGEQFF.

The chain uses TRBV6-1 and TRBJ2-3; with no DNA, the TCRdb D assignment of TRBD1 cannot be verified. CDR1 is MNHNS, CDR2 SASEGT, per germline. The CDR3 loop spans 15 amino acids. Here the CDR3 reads CASSGGGGSTDTQYF.

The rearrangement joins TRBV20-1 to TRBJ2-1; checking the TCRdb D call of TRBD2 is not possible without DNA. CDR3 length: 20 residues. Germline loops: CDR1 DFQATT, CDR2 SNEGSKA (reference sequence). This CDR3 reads CSASSTGTSGGGGSYNEQFF.

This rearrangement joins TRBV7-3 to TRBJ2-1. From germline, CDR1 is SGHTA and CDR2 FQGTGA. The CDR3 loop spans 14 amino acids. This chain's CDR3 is CASSLEGFYNEQFF.

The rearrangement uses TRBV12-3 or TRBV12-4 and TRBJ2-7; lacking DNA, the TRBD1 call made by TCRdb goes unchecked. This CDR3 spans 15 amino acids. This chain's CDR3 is CASSPRWDRGLQQYF.

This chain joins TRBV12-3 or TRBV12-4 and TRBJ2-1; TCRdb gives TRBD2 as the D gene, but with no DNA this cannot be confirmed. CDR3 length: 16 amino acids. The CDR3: CASNNRGSGGNNEQFF.

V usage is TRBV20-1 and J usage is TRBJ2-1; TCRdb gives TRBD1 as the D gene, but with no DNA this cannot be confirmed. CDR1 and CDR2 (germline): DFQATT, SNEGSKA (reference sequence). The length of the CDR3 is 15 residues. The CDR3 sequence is CSARKVLDRYNEQFF.

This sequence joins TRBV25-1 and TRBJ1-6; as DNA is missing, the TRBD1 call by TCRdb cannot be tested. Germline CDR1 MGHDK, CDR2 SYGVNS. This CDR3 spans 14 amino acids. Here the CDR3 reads CASRAQGGGSPLHF.